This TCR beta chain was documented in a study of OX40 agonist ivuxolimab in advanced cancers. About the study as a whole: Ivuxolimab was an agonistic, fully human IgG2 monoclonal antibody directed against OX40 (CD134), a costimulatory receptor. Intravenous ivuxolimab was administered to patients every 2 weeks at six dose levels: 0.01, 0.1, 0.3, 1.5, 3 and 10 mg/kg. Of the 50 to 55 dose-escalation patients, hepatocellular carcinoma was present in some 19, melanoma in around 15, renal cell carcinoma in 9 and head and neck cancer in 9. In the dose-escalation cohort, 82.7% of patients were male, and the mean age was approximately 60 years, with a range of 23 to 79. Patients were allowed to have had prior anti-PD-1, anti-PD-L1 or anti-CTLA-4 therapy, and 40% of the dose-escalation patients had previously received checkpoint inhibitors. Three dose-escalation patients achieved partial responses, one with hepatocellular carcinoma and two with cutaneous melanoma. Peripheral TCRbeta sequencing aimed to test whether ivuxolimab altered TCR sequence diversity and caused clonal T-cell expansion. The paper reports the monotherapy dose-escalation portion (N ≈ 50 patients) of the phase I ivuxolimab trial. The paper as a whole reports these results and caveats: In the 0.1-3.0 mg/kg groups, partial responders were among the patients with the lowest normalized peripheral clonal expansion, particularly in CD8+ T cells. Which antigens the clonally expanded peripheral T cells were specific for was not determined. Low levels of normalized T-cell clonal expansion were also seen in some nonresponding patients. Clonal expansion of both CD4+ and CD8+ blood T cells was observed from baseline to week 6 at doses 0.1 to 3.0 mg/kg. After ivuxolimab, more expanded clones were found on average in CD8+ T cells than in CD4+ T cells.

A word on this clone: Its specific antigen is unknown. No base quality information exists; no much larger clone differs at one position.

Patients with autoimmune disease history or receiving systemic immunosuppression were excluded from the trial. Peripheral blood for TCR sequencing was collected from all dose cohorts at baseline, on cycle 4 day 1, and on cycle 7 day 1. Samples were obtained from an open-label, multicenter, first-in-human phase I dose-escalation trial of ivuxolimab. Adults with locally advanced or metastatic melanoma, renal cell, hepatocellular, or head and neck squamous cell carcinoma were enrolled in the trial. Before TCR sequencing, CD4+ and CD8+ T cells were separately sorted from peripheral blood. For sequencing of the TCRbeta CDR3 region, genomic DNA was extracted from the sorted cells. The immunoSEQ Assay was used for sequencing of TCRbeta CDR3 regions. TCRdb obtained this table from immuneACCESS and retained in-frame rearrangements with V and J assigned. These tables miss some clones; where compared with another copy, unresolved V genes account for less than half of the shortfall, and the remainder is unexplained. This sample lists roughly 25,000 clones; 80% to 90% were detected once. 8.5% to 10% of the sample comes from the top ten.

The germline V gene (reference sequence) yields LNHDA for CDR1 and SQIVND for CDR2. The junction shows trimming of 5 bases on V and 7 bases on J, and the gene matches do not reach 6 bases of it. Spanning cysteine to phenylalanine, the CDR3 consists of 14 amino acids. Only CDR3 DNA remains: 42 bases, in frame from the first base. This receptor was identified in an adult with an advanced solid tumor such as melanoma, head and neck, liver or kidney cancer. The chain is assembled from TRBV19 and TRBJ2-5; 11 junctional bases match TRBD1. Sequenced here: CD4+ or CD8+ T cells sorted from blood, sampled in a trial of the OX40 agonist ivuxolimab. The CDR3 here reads CASSAGQGAGTQYF. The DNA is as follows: TGTGCCAGTAGTGCCGGACAGGGGGCGGGGACCCAGTACTTC.